These 19 T cell receptor beta chains share one sample of origin, sequenced in a study of cytomegalovirus exposure and HLA in healthy donors. PCR primers comprised 60 Vbeta and 13 Jbeta primers. TCRdb's table, derived via immunoSEQ multiplex PCR, lists solely in-frame clones and lacks some. The repertoire includes 180,000 or so clones, about four fifths of them detected once, and 4.9% sits in the top ten. The specimen was PBMCs. These receptors originate from a woman under 30 in good health and CMV-seropositive.

The chain employs TRBV19 and TRBJ1-1, with 7 nucleotides matching TRBD1. Losses at the gene ends were 6 bases for V and 10 bases for J; bases not matched to a gene: 11. There are 13 residues in the CDR3. Germline CDR1 is LNHDA and CDR2 is SQIVND (reference sequence). CDR3 in amino acids: CASSNNRGWAAFF. The CDR3 DNA reads as TGTGCCAGTAGCAACAACAGGGGTTGGGCAGCTTTCTTT.

The chain's CDR3 is CASSPGLQETQYF. The CDR3 bases are TGTGCCAGCTCTCCAGGGCTGCAAGAGACCCAGTACTTC. The genes are TRBV18 and TRBJ2-5; TRBD1 might be the D (5 bases). The CDR3 consists of 13 residues. Trimming pared 6 bases from V and 2 bases from J, leaving 10 bases between. CDR1 is KGHSH, CDR2 LQKENI, per germline.

The chain employs TRBV5-6 and TRBJ2-7; 7 bases are shared with TRBD2. CDR3 length: 14 residues. Germline assignment: CDR1 SGHDT and CDR2 YYEEEE. Trimming cost V 2 bases and J 1 base; bases outside gene matches: 3. For the CDR3, the DNA is TGTGCCAGCAGCTTAAGGACTAGATCCTACGAGCAGTACTTC. Amino acid sequence: CASSLRTRSYEQYF.

The chain is built from TRBV4-3 and TRBJ1-2; possible D gene TRBD1, 5 bases. V was cut by 0 bases and J by 4 bases, with 12 bases left in between. This CDR3 region has 15 residues. Germline V gene lookup returns CDR1 LGHNA and CDR2 YSLEER. The CDR3 coding sequence is TGCGCCAGCAGCCAAGAATGGGGCCGAGGCTATGGCTACACCTTC. It is translated as CASSQEWGRGYGYTF.

Concerning this clone itself: Other nucleotide sequences in the sample specify the same CDR3. For the CDR3, the DNA is TGCAGCGTTGATGGGACAGGGTCCTACGAGCAGTACTTC. Translating it yields CSVDGTGSYEQYF. The gene calls are TRBV29-1 and TRBJ2-7, with 9 bases matching TRBD1. With V trimmed by 3 bases and J by 1 base, 1 base remained unmatched. The CDR3 extends over 13 amino acids. Germline loops: CDR1 SQVTM, CDR2 ANQGSEA.

The chain employs TRBV4-1 and TRBJ1-5, with D perhaps matching TRBD1 (5 bases). Trimming removed 3 bases at V and 3 bases at J, with 15 bases between. Per germline, CDR1 MGHRA and CDR2 YSYEKL. The CDR3 is 16 amino acids. The DNA of the CDR3 is TGCGCCAGCAGCCAGACCCATGGAGGGACCAATCAGCCCCAGCATTTT. Translating it yields CASSQTHGGTNQPQHF.

The V call is TRBV7-8, the J call TRBJ1-2, with D uncertain. The V gene lost 3 bases and the J gene lost 4 bases, with 30 bases spanning the gap. CDR1 and CDR2 (germline): SGHVS, FQNEAQ. The CDR3 contains 20 residues. The CDR3 nucleotides are TGTGCCAGCAGCTTCGGAACGACATTGTGGAATCCGAACTTATCCTATGGCTACACCTTC. Its protein product is CASSFGTTLWNPNLSYGYTF. Full variable domain (missing parts from reference TRBV7-8 and TRBJ1-2): GAGVSQSPRYKVAKRGQDVALRCDPISGHVSLFWYQQALGQGPEFLTYFQNEAQLDKSGLPSDRFFAERPEGSVSTLKIQRTQQEDSAVYLCASSFGTTLWNPNLSYGYTFGSGTRLTVV.

This chain links TRBV6-5 with TRBJ2-7; 9 bases are a match to TRBD1. This CDR3 has 13 residues. Germline CDR1 MNHEY, CDR2 SVGAGI. The V and J ends lost 2 bases and 6 bases, in that order; junction bases with no gene match: 2. CDR3 residues: CASSYPDRGEQYF. The CDR3 DNA reads as TGTGCCAGCAGTTACCCGGACAGGGGCGAGCAGTACTTC.

In its sample, this clone was seen a few times. The V call is TRBV15, the J call TRBJ1-3; D not certain. This CDR3 has 16 amino acids. The V and J ends lost 0 bases and 4 bases respectively, with 13 bases between them. Per the germline V gene, CDR1 is LNHNV and CDR2 is YYDKDF (reference sequence). Written as DNA, the CDR3 is TGTGCCACCAGCAGAGATCTGGGAGCACAAGGAAACACCATATATTTT. The encoded protein is CATSRDLGAQGNTIYF.

The chain joins TRBV4-2 to TRBJ2-1; 12 positions agree with TRBD2. This CDR3 is 17 amino acids long. V was pared by 7 bases and J by 8 bases, with 15 bases of the junction left unmatched. Looked up from germline, CDR1 is LGHNA and CDR2 is YNFKEQ. The CDR3 region is CASKRGLLAGGFDEQFF. The CDR3 bases are TGTGCCAGCAAAAGGGGGTTACTAGCGGGGGGTTTCGATGAGCAGTTCTTC.

The chain links TRBV6-5 to TRBJ2-5; D gene uncertain. The tail of the sequence fits TRBJ2-7 better, so the J call may be wrong. The CDR3 loop spans 15 amino acids. Germline V gene sequence: CDR1 MNHEY, CDR2 SVGAGI. The CDR3 sequence is CASSYGGDSSYEQYF. DNA of the CDR3: TGTGCCAGCAGTTACGGCGGTGATAGCTCCTACGAGCAGTACTTC.

This rearrangement joins TRBV7-2 to TRBJ2-1, with D possibly being TRBD2 (6 bases). V lost 5 bases, J lost 10 bases, and 15 bases lay in between. This CDR3 contains 13 residues. The germline gives CDR1 SGHTA, CDR2 FQGNSA. The CDR3 spells CASSPEVGGEQFF. CDR3 in DNA: TGTGCCAGCAGCCCTGAAGTGGGAGGAGAGCAGTTCTTC.

This chain connects TRBV7-2 to TRBJ1-2; TRBD1 agrees at 7 bases. CDR3 length: 14 amino acids. Germline CDR1 is SGHTA and CDR2 is FQGNSA. J gave up 5 bases and V 5 bases, and 8 bases lay outside the gene matches. Written as DNA, the CDR3 is TGTGCCAGCAGCCCGATTTCGACAGGGTATGGCTACACCTTC. This encodes CASSPISTGYGYTF.

The chain couples TRBV9 to TRBJ2-1, with D maybe TRBD2 (5 bases). CDR3 length equals 13 residues. V lost 4 bases, J lost 3 bases, and 8 bases lay in between. Germline CDR1 and CDR2: SGDLS and YYNGEE. The CDR3 sequence is CASSPEGYNEQFF. In DNA form, the CDR3 reads TGTGCCAGCAGCCCAGAGGGCTACAATGAGCAGTTCTTC.

The chain uses TRBV27 and TRBJ1-5; 8 bases line up with TRBD1. Germline CDR1 and CDR2: MNHEY and SMNVEV (reference sequence). The CDR3 is made up of 17 amino acids. V shed 5 bases, J shed 2 bases, and the junction held 11 bases outside the gene matches. CDR3 coding DNA: TGTGCCAGCAGTCTACGATACGAGACAGGGGGCAATCAGCCCCAGCATTTT. This gives the protein CASSLRYETGGNQPQHF.

This chain connects TRBV29-1 to TRBJ1-2; 9 bases line up with TRBD1. CDR1 is SQVTM, CDR2 ANQGSEA, per germline. With V trimmed by 7 bases and J by 8 bases, 5 bases remained unmatched. This CDR3 spans 11 amino acids. CDR3 residues: CSEDTGGGYTF. CDR3 nucleotide sequence: TGCAGCGAAGATACAGGGGGCGGCTACACCTTC.

Worth noting for this clone: This sample also contains other DNA sequences that code for the same CDR3. This chain uses TRBV9 with TRBJ1-2, with TRBD1 identical over 8 bases. CDR1 SGDLS and CDR2 YYNGEE come from the germline V gene. J gave up 5 bases and V 4 bases, and 4 bases lay outside the gene matches. This CDR3 spans 13 amino acids. DNA of the CDR3: TGTGCCAGCAGCTTACGACAGGGGTATGGCTACACCTTC. It encodes CASSLRQGYGYTF.

The chain joins TRBV29-1 to TRBJ1-1; no definite D call. CDR3 length: 13 residues. CDR1 is SQVTM, CDR2 ANQGSEA, per germline. The V end was cut by 4 bases, the J end by 3 bases, with 12 bases between. CDR3 DNA sequence: TGCAGCGTTGTTCGTCAGGATGACACTGAAGCTTTCTTT. Residues: CSVVRQDDTEAFF.

The V gene is TRBV20-1, the J gene TRBJ2-7; D is unresolved. Germline-derived CDR1 and CDR2 are DFQATT and SNEGSKA (reference sequence). The CDR3 has 11 amino acids. The V gene lost 2 bases and the J gene lost 2 bases, with 4 bases spanning the gap. The CDR3 protein is CSARSTYEQYF. CDR3 nucleotides: TGCAGTGCTAGATCAACCTACGAGCAGTACTTC.